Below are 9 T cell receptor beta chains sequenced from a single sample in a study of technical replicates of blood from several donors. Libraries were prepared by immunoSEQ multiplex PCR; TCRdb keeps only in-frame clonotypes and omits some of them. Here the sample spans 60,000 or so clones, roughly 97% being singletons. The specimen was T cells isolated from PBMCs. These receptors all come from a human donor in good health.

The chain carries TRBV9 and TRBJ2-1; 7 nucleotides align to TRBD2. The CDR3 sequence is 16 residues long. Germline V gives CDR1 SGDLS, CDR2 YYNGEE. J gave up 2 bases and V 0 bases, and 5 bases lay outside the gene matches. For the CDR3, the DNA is TGTGCCAGCAGCGTAGTGAGCGGGAACACCTACAATGAGCAGTTCTTC. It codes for CASSVVSGNTYNEQFF.

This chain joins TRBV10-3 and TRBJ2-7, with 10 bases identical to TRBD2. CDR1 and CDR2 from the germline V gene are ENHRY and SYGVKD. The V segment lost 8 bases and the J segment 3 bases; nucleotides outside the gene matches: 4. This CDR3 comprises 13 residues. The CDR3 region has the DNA TGTGCCATCGGACTAGCGGAGGGCTACGAGCAGTACTTC. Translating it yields CAIGLAEGYEQYF.

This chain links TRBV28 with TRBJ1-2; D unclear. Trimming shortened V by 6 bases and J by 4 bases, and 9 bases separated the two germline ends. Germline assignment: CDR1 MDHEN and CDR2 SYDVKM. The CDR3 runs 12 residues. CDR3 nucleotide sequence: TGTGCCAGCAGCCCGACTGTCTATGGCTACACCTTC. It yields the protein CASSPTVYGYTF.

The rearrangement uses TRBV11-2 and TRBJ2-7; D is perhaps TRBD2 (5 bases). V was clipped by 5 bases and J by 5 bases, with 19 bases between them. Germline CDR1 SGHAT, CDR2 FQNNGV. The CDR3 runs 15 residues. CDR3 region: CASSDVTGEADEQYF. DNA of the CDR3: TGTGCCAGCAGCGACGTTACCGGGGAAGCGGACGAGCAGTACTTC.

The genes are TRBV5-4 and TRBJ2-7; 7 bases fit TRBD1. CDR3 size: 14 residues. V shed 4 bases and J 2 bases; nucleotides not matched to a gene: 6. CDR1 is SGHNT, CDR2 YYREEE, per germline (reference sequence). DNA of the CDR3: TGTGCCAGCAGCCCCCGGGACAGTCCCTACGAGCAGTACTTC. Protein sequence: CASSPRDSPYEQYF.

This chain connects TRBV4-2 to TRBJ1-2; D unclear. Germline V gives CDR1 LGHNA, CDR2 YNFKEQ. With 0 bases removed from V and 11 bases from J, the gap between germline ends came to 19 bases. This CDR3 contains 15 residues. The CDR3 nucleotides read TGTGCCAGCAGCCAAGAATCCGCCGCCCATATTAGTTACACCTTC. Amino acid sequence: CASSQESAAHISYTF.

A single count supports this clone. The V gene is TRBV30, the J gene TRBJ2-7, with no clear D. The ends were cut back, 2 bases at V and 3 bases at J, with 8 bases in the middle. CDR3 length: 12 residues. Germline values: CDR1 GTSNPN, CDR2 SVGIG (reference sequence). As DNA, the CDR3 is TGTGCCTGGAGTATAATCGGCTACGAGCAGTACTTC. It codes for CAWSIIGYEQYF.

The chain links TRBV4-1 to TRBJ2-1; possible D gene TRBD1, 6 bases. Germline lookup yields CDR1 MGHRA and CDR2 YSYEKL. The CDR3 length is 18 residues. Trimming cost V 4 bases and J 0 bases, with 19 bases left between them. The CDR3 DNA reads TGCGCCAGCAGCCCAACCCTATACAGGGAGAGCTCCTACAATGAGCAGTTCTTC. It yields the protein CASSPTLYRESSYNEQFF.

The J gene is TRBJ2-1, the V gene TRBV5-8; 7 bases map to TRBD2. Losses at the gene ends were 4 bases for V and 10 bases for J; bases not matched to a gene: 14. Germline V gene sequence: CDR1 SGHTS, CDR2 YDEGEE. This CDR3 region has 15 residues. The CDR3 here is CASSLGTSAIKEQFF. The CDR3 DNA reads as TGTGCCAGCAGCCTGGGCACTAGCGCTATCAAGGAGCAGTTCTTC.